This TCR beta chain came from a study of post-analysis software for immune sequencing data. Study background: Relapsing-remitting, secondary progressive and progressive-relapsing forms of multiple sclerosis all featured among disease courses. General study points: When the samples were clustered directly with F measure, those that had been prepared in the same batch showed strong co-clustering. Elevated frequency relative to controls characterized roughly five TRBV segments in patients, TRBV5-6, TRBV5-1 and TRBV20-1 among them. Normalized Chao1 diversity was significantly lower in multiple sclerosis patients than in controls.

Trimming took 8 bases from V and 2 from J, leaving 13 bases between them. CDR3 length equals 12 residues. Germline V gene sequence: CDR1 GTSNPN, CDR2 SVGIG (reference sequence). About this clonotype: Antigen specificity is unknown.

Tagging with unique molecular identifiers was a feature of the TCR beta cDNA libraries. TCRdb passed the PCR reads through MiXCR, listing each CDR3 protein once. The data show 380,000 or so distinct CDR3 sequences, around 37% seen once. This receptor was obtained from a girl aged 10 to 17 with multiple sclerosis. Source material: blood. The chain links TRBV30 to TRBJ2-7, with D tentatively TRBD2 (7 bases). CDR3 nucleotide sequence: TGTGCCGGAGGGGGGGGAACCTACGAGCAGTACTTC. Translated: CAGGGGTYEQYF. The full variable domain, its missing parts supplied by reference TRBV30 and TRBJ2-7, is SQTIHQWPATLVQPVGSPLSLECTVEGTSNPNLYWYRQAAGRGLQLLFYSVGIGQISSEVPQNLSASRPQDRQFILSSKKLLLSDSGFYLCAGGGGTYEQYFGPGTRLTVT.